The 29 T cell receptor beta chains presented below share a single source sample, sequenced in a study of shared clonotypes between healthy human individuals. Only in-frame clones appear in the TCRdb table, and some are missing; sequencing was by immunoSEQ multiplex PCR. Of roughly 570,000 clones listed, 95% to 98% are singletons. Naive CD8 populations comprised CD45RO-negative cells positively selected for CCR7, excluding terminally differentiated effector memory CD45RA+ cells. Source material: naive CD8+ T cells sorted from blood. Receptors were obtained from a man younger than 45 in good health.

CDR3 in DNA: TGTGCCTGGAGTGTCGGTCTAGCGGGAGTCTACGAGCAGTACTTC. It encodes CAWSVGLAGVYEQYF. The J gene is TRBJ2-7, the V gene TRBV30, with 10 bases matching TRBD2. Germline loops: CDR1 GTSNPN, CDR2 SVGIG (reference sequence). This CDR3 spans 15 amino acids. The V segment lost 0 bases and the J segment 3 bases; nucleotides outside the gene matches: 5.

The gene calls are TRBV27 and TRBJ1-3, with 7 bases aligning to TRBD1. The junction had 6 bases not matched to a gene; V was cut back by 6 bases and J by 4 bases. Germline assignment: CDR1 MNHEY and CDR2 SMNVEV (reference sequence). This CDR3 contains 14 residues. The CDR3 DNA reads TGTGCCAGCAGCCACGGGACAGCCGGAAACACCATATATTTT. Translation: CASSHGTAGNTIYF.

The chain combines TRBV28 with TRBJ2-1; no definite D call. V gave up 2 bases and J gave up 1 base, with 9 bases separating them. This CDR3 is 15 amino acids long. Per the germline V gene, CDR1 is MDHEN and CDR2 is SYDVKM. CDR3 sequence: CASSLEAHSYNEQFF. The CDR3 DNA reads TGTGCCAGCAGTTTAGAAGCGCATTCCTACAATGAGCAGTTCTTC.

This clone occurred once. The CDR3 bases are TGTGCCAGCAGCTTTCAAGGGACAGATACGCAGTATTTT. Residues: CASSFQGTDTQYF. V usage is TRBV5-4 and J usage is TRBJ2-3; D is ambiguous. Germline loops: CDR1 SGHNT, CDR2 YYREEE (reference sequence). This CDR3 region has 13 residues. Between the trimmed V and J ends, which lost 2 bases and 3 bases, there was a span of 7 bases.

For this clone: A read error may account for a junction end that differs from germline. This chain joins TRBV7-7 and TRBJ2-1, with D perhaps TRBD2 (5 bases). CDR3 size: 15 residues. In germline, CDR1 is SSHAT, CDR2 FNYEAQ (reference sequence). The CDR3 spells CASSLRKAAYNEQFF. The DNA for the CDR3 is TGTGCTAGCAGCCTCAGAAAAGCGGCCTACAATGAGCAGTTCTTC.

V gene TRBV6-5 combines with J gene TRBJ2-7; D unresolved. Trimming removed 2 bases at V and 5 bases at J, with 19 bases between. Germline V gene data show CDR1 as MNHEY and CDR2 as SVGAGI. The CDR3 length is 16 residues. CDR3 residues: CASSYRSSAGLHEQYF. The CDR3, as DNA: TGTGCCAGCAGTTACCGAAGCTCTGCTGGCCTTCACGAGCAGTACTTC.

The chain employs TRBV28 and TRBJ1-4; D perhaps matches TRBD1 (5 bases). The germline CDR1 and CDR2 sequences are MDHEN and SYDVKM. The length of the CDR3 is 16 residues. V gave up 5 bases and J gave up 6 bases, with 19 bases separating them. CDR3 bases: TGTGCCAGCAGTCCGGTCCGTGGGGTGGGGGATGAAAAACTGTTTTTT. This codes for CASSPVRGVGDEKLFF.

The V and J genes are TRBV29-1 and TRBJ1-5; D perhaps matches TRBD1 (5 bases). Per the germline V gene, CDR1 is SQVTM and CDR2 is ANQGSEA. This CDR3 is 13 amino acids long. The V end lost 6 bases, the J end lost 1 base, and 10 bases lay between the germline ends. CDR3 protein: CSVLGESNQPQHF. For the CDR3, the DNA is TGCAGCGTCTTGGGGGAGAGCAATCAGCCCCAGCATTTT.

The chain is built from TRBV11-2 and TRBJ1-3, with D possibly matching TRBD1 (6 bases). This CDR3 region has 15 residues. CDR1 is SGHAT, CDR2 FQNNGV, per germline. Trimming removed 4 bases from V and 2 bases from J, with 12 bases in between. CDR3 region: CASSSPRTAGNTIYF. The CDR3 DNA reads TGTGCCAGCAGCTCACCCAGGACAGCTGGAAACACCATATATTTT. The full variable domain, in which reference TRBV11-2 and TRBJ1-3 provide the parts outside the CDR3, is EAGVAQSPRYKIIEKRQSVAFWCNPISGHATLYWYQQILGQGPKLLIQFQNNGVVDDSQLPKDRFSAERLKGVDSTLKIQPAKLEDSAVYLCASSSPRTAGNTIYFGEGSWLTVV.

The V and J genes are TRBV27 and TRBJ2-3; D call uncertain. The ends were cut back, 4 bases at V and 6 bases at J, with 20 bases in the middle. Germline V gives CDR1 MNHEY, CDR2 SMNVEV (reference sequence). CDR3 length equals 16 residues. The CDR3 spells CASSSGLGPLHDTQYF. CDR3 coding DNA: TGTGCCAGCAGTTCCGGGCTAGGACCCCTCCATGATACGCAGTATTTT.

The chain's CDR3 is CASSLGLIRERTDTQYF. CDR3 DNA: TGTGCCAGCAGCTTAGGTTTGATACGGGAGAGGACAGATACGCAGTATTTT. The chain links TRBV13 to TRBJ2-3, with TRBD2 as a possible D gene (6 bases). In germline, CDR1 is PRHDT, CDR2 FYEKMQ (reference sequence). The V end was cut by 0 bases, the J end by 3 bases, with 16 bases between. There are 17 residues in the CDR3.

The V gene is TRBV6-1, the J gene TRBJ2-2; D gene uncertain. The germline V gene encodes CDR1 MNHNS and CDR2 SASEGT. V lost 2 bases to trimming and J lost 5 bases, with 9 bases between them. The CDR3 is 14 amino acids. The CDR3 sequence: CASSETDLTGELFF. The CDR3 nucleotides read TGTGCCAGCAGTGAAACAGATCTAACCGGGGAGCTGTTTTTT.

The chain links TRBV5-5 to TRBJ2-1; either TRBD1 or TRBD2 may fit D (5 bases each). Germline lookup yields CDR1 SGHKS and CDR2 YYEKEE (reference sequence). The V end was cut by 1 base, the J end by 2 bases, with 13 bases between. The CDR3 has 16 residues. The CDR3 nucleotides read TGTGCCAGCAGCTTGTTTCCAGGGACGCCCTACAATGAGCAGTTCTTC. This gives the protein CASSLFPGTPYNEQFF.

V and J are TRBV7-6 and TRBJ2-7; D is perhaps TRBD2 (5 bases). The CDR3 is 16 residues long. Trimming left V 5 bases short and J 0 bases short, with 17 bases between. Looked up from germline, CDR1 is SGHVS and CDR2 is FNYEAQ. This CDR3 reads CASSPSRRSGSYEQYF. For the CDR3, the DNA is TGTGCCAGCAGCCCTAGCCGACGATCAGGCTCCTACGAGCAGTACTTC.

The chain combines TRBV7-8 with TRBJ1-2; D is perhaps TRBD1 (6 bases). Germline V gives CDR1 SGHVS, CDR2 FQNEAQ. V was trimmed by 3 bases and J by 0 bases, leaving 11 bases between them. There are 15 residues in the CDR3. CDR3 nucleotide sequence: TGTGCCAGCAGCTTGAAAGCAGGGGCTAACTATGGCTACACCTTC. Translation: CASSLKAGANYGYTF.

The CDR3: CASSLGRVNTGELFF. The CDR3 DNA follows: TGTGCCAGCAGCTTGGGCAGGGTTAACACCGGGGAGCTGTTTTTT. The J gene is TRBJ2-2, the V gene TRBV5-6; a weak D match, TRBD1 (5 bases). The CDR3 is made up of 15 amino acids. Between the trimmed V and J ends, which lost 0 bases and 2 bases, there was a span of 8 bases. Germline loops: CDR1 SGHDT, CDR2 YYEEEE.

The V gene is TRBV7-9, the J gene TRBJ1-2; D not certain. The germline gives CDR1 SEHNR, CDR2 FQNEAQ (reference sequence). There are 18 residues in the CDR3. V dropped 1 base and J dropped 6 bases, with 24 bases sitting between them. The CDR3 is CASSLGSVAGLPWHGYTF. The CDR3, as DNA: TGTGCCAGCAGCTTAGGATCAGTGGCGGGTCTCCCGTGGCATGGCTACACCTTC.

This chain connects TRBV5-4 to TRBJ2-5, with 11 bases lining up with TRBD2. Germline CDR1 is SGHNT and CDR2 is YYREEE (reference sequence). This CDR3 has 17 residues. The trim removed 4 bases at V and 0 bases at J, leaving 8 bases unmatched. The CDR3 coding sequence is TGTGCCAGCAGCGCACCGGGACTAGCGGAAGACCAAGAGACCCAGTACTTC. Protein: CASSAPGLAEDQETQYF.

This chain connects TRBV4-1 to TRBJ2-7; D is perhaps TRBD2 (5 bases). The CDR3 has 15 amino acids. CDR1 and CDR2 (germline): MGHRA, YSYEKL. V was cut by 1 base and J by 5 bases, with 15 bases left in between. The CDR3 region has the DNA TGCGCCAGCAGCCAAGCGAAGGCGGGTGTCCACGAGCAGTACTTC. Translation gives CASSQAKAGVHEQYF.

This sequence joins TRBV29-1 and TRBJ1-1; unclear D gene. The CDR3 is made up of 15 amino acids. V lost 7 bases and J 0 bases, leaving 18 bases between the germline ends. Germline V gene sequence: CDR1 SQVTM, CDR2 ANQGSEA. Here the CDR3 reads CSGRSSPGLNTEAFF. CDR3 coding DNA: TGCAGCGGCCGAAGTAGTCCGGGTTTGAACACTGAAGCTTTCTTT.

The chain has TRBV18 and TRBJ2-2, with D perhaps TRBD2 (6 bases). The CDR3 is made up of 16 amino acids. Germline V CDR1 and CDR2: KGHSH, LQKENI. V was shortened by 0 bases and J by 4 bases, with 12 bases between the two germline ends. CDR3 in amino acids: CASSPPPDYLTGELFF. CDR3 bases: TGTGCCAGCTCACCACCTCCGGACTATCTCACCGGGGAGCTGTTTTTT.

V usage is TRBV4-1 and J usage is TRBJ2-2; perhaps D is TRBD1 or TRBD2 (5 bases each). CDR3 size: 15 residues. The ends were cut back, 1 base at V and 2 bases at J, with 8 bases in the middle. Germline V gene sequence: CDR1 MGHRA, CDR2 YSYEKL. The CDR3 region has the DNA TGCGCCAGCAGCCAAGTAAGGGACAACACCGGGGAGCTGTTTTTT. Its translation is CASSQVRDNTGELFF.

The genes are TRBV29-1 and TRBJ2-5; D gene ambiguous. CDR3 size: 12 residues. Trimming removed 5 bases at V and 7 bases at J, with 14 bases between. Germline lookup yields CDR1 SQVTM and CDR2 ANQGSEA. CDR3 coding DNA: TGCAGCGTTTTGGACCCGGTGGGGACCCAGTACTTC. This codes for CSVLDPVGTQYF.

The chain combines TRBV29-1 with TRBJ1-4; D is ambiguous. Germline assignment: CDR1 SQVTM and CDR2 ANQGSEA. Deletions cut 0 bases from V and 8 bases from J, with 10 bases between. CDR3 length equals 13 residues. CDR3: CSVEEKGREKLFF. The CDR3 region has the DNA TGCAGCGTTGAAGAAAAGGGAAGGGAAAAACTGTTTTTT.

The V call is TRBV5-6, the J call TRBJ1-5; D perhaps matches TRBD1 (5 bases). V lost 3 bases, J lost 1 base, and 8 bases lay in between. The germline V gene has CDR1 SGHDT and CDR2 YYEEEE. This CDR3 has 14 residues. The CDR3 DNA follows: TGTGCCAGCAGCTGGGACGGGAGCAATCAGCCCCAGCATTTT. Amino acid sequence: CASSWDGSNQPQHF.

The chain uses TRBV6-1 and TRBJ2-5; 8 bases agree with TRBD2. The germline V gene encodes CDR1 MNHNS and CDR2 SASEGT. The CDR3 has 15 amino acids. The V and J ends lost 5 bases and 1 base, in that order; junction bases with no gene match: 6. CDR3 sequence: CASSRLTSGQETQYF. Here the CDR3 DNA reads TGTGCCAGCAGTCGACTTACTAGCGGCCAAGAGACCCAGTACTTC.

The rearrangement links TRBV9 to TRBJ2-3; 10 bases line up with TRBD1. Germline assignment: CDR1 SGDLS and CDR2 YYNGEE. Unmatched junction bases numbered 10, after V lost 3 bases and J lost 0 bases. This CDR3 region has 18 residues. CDR3 nucleotide sequence: TGTGCCAGCAGCGGGACAGGGGGATCCCCCCCTAGCACAGATACGCAGTATTTT. It encodes CASSGTGGSPPSTDTQYF.

This chain links TRBV15 with TRBJ2-2, with 15 bases lining up with TRBD2. The germline V gene has CDR1 LNHNV and CDR2 YYDKDF (reference sequence). Trimming cost V 0 bases and J 5 bases; bases outside gene matches: 4. The CDR3 extends over 18 amino acids. CDR3 sequence reads: CATSRDRGLAGGTGELFF. The CDR3 coding sequence is TGTGCCACCAGCAGAGATAGGGGACTAGCGGGAGGAACCGGGGAGCTGTTTTTT.

The CDR3 sequence: CASSSSGNYEQYF. The CDR3 DNA reads as TGTGCCAGCAGTTCTAGCGGAAACTACGAGCAGTACTTC. The chain is built from TRBV27 and TRBJ2-7; 7 bases map to TRBD2. J lost 3 bases, V lost 4 bases, and 3 bases had no gene match. This CDR3 region has 13 residues. Germline loops: CDR1 MNHEY, CDR2 SMNVEV (reference sequence).